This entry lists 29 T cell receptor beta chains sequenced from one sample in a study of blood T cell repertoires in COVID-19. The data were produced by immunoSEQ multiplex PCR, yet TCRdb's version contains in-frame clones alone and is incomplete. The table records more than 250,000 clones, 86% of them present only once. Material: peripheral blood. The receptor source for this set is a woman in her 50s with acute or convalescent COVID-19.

In DNA, the CDR3 is TGCGCCAGCAGCATAGGACAGGGCTCTCTCTACGAGCAGTACTTC. This encodes CASSIGQGSLYEQYF. The chain combines TRBV5-1 with TRBJ2-7, with 8 bases aligning to TRBD1. CDR1 is SGHRS, CDR2 YFSETQ, per germline. With 4 bases clipped from V and 3 bases from J, the junction kept 9 bases outside the gene matches. This CDR3 region has 15 residues.

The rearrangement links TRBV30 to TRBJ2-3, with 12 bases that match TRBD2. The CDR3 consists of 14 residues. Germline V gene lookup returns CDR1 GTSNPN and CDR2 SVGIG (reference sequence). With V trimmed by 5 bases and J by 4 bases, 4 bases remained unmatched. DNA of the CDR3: TGTGCCTGGGTTCTAGCGGGGGGGGCAGATACGCAGTATTTT. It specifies CAWVLAGGADTQYF.

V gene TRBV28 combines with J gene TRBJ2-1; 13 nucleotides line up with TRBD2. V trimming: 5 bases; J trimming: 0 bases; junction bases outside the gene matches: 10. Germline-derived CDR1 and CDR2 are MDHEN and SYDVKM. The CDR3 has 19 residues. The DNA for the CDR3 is TGTGCCAGCAGTCCAAGGAGTGGGACTAGCGGGGCCTCCTACAATGAGCAGTTCTTC. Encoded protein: CASSPRSGTSGASYNEQFF. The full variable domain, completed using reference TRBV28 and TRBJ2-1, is DVKVTQSSRYLVKRTGEKVFLECVQDMDHENMFWYRQDPGLGLRLIYFSYDVKMKEKGDIPEGYSVSREKKERFSLILESASTNQTSMYLCASSPRSGTSGASYNEQFFGPGTRLTVL.

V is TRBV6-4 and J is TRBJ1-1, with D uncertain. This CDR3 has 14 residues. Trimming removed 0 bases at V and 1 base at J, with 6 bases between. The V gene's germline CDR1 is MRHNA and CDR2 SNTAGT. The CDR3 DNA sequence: TGTGCCAGCAGTGACTCGCGGGAGAACACTGAAGCTTTCTTT. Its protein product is CASSDSRENTEAFF.

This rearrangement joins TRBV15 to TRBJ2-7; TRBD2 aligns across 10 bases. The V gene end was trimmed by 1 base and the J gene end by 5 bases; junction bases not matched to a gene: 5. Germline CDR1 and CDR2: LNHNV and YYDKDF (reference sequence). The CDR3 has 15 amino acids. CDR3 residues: CATSRVTAGGNEQYF. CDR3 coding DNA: TGTGCCACCAGCAGAGTCACAGCGGGAGGGAACGAGCAGTACTTC.

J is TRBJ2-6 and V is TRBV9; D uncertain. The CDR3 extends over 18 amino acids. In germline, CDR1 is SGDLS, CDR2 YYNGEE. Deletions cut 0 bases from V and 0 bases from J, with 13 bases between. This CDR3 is CASSVVIQPYSGANVLTF. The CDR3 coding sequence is TGTGCCAGCAGCGTAGTTATACAGCCTTACTCTGGGGCCAACGTCCTGACTTTC.

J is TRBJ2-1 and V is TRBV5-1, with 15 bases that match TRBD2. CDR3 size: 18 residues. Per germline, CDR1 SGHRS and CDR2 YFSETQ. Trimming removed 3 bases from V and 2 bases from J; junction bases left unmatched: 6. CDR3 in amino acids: CASSWGLAGGGPYNEQFF. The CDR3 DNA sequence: TGCGCCAGCAGCTGGGGACTAGCGGGAGGTGGGCCCTACAATGAGCAGTTCTTC.

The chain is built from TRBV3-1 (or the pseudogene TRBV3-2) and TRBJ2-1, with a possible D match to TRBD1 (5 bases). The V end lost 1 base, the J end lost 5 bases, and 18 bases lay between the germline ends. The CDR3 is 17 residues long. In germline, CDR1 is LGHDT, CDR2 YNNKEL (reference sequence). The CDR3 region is CASSQGRKGDRDNEQFF. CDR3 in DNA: TGTGCCAGCAGCCAAGGGAGAAAAGGGGATAGGGACAATGAGCAGTTCTTC.

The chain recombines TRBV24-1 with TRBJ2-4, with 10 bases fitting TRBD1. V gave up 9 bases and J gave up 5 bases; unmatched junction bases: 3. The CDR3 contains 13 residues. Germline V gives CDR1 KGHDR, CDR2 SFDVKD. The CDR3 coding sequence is TGTGCCACCTCTGGGACAGGGGAAAACATTCAGTACTTC. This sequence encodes CATSGTGENIQYF.

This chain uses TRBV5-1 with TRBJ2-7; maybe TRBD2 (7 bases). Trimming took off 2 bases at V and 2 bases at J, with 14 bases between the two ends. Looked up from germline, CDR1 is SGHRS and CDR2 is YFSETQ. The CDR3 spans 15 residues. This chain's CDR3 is CASSFTGGATYEQYF. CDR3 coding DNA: TGCGCCAGCAGCTTTACGGGGGGCGCAACCTACGAGCAGTACTTC.

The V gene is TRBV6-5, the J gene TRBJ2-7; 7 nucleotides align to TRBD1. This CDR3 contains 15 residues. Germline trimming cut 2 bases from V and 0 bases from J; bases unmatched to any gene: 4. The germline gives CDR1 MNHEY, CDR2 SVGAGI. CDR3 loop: CASSYRQGSSYEQYF. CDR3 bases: TGTGCCAGCAGTTACCGACAGGGAAGCTCCTACGAGCAGTACTTC.

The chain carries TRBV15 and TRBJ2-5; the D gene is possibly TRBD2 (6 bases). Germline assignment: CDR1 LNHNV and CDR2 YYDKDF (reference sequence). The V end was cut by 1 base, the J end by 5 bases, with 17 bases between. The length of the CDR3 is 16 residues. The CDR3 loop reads CATSRGPGGGEETQYF. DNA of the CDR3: TGTGCCACCAGCAGAGGGCCCGGGGGTGGTGAGGAGACCCAGTACTTC.

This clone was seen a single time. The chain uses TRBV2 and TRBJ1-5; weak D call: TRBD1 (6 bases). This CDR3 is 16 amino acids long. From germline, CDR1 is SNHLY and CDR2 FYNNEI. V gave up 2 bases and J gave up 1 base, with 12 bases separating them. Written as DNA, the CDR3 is TGTGCCAGCAGTGAATGGGGCAGGGGAAGCAATCAGCCCCAGCATTTT. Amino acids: CASSEWGRGSNQPQHF.

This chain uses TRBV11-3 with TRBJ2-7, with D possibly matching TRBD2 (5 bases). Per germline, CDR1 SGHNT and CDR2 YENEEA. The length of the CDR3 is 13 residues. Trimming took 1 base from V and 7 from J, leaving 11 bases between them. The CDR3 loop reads CASSLGPEREQYF. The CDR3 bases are TGTGCCAGCAGCTTAGGCCCAGAGCGGGAGCAGTACTTC.

This chain's CDR3 is CAITSSLAESYEQYF. Here the CDR3 DNA reads TGTGCCATCACCTCCTCGCTAGCGGAGTCCTACGAGCAGTACTTC. J is TRBJ2-7 and V is TRBV10-3; TRBD2 matches at 7 bases. The CDR3 has 15 residues. From germline, CDR1 is ENHRY and CDR2 SYGVKD. V trimming: 7 bases; J trimming: 1 base; junction bases outside the gene matches: 10.

DNA of the CDR3: TGTGCCAGCAGCACCCGACAGGGCGGGAGGATGAACACTGAAGCTTTCTTT. It encodes CASSTRQGGRMNTEAFF. The genes are TRBV7-2 and TRBJ1-1; TRBD1 matches 7 bases. Germline CDR1 reads SGHTA; CDR2 reads FQGNSA. This CDR3 contains 17 residues. V trimming: 5 bases; J trimming: 0 bases; junction bases outside the gene matches: 12.

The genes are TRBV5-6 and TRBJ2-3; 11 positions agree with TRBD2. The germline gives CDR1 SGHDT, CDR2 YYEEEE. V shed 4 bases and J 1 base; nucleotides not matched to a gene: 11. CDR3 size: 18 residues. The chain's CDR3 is CASSPARLAGRRTDTQYF. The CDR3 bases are TGTGCCAGCAGCCCGGCGCGACTAGCGGGGAGGCGCACAGATACGCAGTATTTT.

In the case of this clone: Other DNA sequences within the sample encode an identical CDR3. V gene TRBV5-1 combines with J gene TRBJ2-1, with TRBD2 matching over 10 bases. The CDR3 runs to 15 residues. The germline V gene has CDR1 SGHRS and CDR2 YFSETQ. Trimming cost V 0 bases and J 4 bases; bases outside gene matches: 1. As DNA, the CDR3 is TGCGCCAGCAGCTTGGGGACTAGCGGTTACAATGAGCAGTTCTTC. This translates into CASSLGTSGYNEQFF.

CDR3 sequence: CASRDSNYGYTF. The CDR3 nucleotides are TGTGCCAGCAGGGACAGCAACTATGGCTACACCTTC. This chain uses TRBV2 with TRBJ1-2; maybe TRBD1 (6 bases). From germline, CDR1 is SNHLY and CDR2 FYNNEI. The CDR3 is 12 amino acids. Trimming pared 6 bases from V and 2 bases from J, leaving 7 bases between.

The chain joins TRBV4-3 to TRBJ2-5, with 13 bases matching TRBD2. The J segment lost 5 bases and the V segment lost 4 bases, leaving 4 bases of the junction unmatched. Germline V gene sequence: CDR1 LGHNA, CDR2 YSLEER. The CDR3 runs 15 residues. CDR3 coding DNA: TGCGCCAGCAGCCGCTTACTAGCGGGAGGGGAGACCCAGTACTTC. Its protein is CASSRLLAGGETQYF.

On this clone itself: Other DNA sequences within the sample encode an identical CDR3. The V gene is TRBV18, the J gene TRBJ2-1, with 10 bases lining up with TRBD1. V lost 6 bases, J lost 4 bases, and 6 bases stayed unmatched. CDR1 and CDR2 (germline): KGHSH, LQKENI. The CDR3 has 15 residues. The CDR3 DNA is TGTGCCAGCTCCCCAGGACAGGGGGGGTACAATGAGCAGTTCTTC. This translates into CASSPGQGGYNEQFF.

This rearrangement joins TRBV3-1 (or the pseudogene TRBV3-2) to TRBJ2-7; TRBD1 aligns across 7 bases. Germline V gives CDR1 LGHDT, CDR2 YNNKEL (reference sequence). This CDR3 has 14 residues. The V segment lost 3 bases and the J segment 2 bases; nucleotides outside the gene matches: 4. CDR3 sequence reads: CASSQGDSTYEQYF. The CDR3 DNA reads TGTGCCAGCAGCCAGGGGGACAGCACCTACGAGCAGTACTTC.

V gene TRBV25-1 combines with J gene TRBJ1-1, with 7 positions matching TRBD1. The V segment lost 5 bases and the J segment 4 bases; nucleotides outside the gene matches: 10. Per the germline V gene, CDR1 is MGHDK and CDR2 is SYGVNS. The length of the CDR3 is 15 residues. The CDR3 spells CASSPKGAEGTEAFF. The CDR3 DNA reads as TGTGCCAGCAGTCCGAAGGGGGCGGAGGGCACTGAAGCTTTCTTT.

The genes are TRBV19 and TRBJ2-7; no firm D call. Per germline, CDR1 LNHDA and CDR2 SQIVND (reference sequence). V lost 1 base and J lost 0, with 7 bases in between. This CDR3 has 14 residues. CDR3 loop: CASSIGSSSYEQYF. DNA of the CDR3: TGTGCCAGTAGTATAGGTTCCAGCTCCTACGAGCAGTACTTC.

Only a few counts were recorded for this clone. The CDR3 spells CASSYSGHEGYTF. CDR3 bases: TGTGCCAGCAGTTATAGCGGGCACGAAGGCTACACCTTC. J is TRBJ1-2 and V is TRBV6-5; unclear D gene. CDR1 and CDR2 (germline): MNHEY, SVGAGI. This CDR3 has 13 residues. Trimming cost V 3 bases and J 8 bases, with 13 bases left between them.

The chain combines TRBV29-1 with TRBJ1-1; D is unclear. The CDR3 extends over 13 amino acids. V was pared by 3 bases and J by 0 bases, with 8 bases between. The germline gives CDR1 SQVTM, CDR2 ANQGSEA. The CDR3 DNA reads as TGCAGCGTTGACGAACAACTGAACACTGAAGCTTTCTTT. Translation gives CSVDEQLNTEAFF.

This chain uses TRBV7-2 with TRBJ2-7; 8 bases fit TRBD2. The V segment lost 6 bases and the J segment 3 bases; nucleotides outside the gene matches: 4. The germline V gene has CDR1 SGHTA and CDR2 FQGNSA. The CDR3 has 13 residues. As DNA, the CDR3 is TGTGCCAGCAGTAGTAGCGGGAACTACGAGCAGTACTTC. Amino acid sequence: CASSSSGNYEQYF.

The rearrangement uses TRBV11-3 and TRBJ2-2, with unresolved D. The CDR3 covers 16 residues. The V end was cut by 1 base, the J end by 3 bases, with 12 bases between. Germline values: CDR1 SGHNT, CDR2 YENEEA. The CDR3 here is CASSLGHLNDTGELFF. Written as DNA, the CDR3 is TGTGCCAGCAGCTTAGGACACCTGAATGACACCGGGGAGCTGTTTTTT.

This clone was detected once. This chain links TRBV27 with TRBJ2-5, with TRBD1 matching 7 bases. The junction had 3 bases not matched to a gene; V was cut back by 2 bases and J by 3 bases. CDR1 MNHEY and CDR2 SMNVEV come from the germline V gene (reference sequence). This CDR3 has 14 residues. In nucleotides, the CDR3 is TGTGCCAGCAGTTTAAGTACAGGGGAAGAGACCCAGTACTTC. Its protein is CASSLSTGEETQYF.